This TCR beta chain was sequenced in a study of blood T cell repertoires in COVID-19. Study-level background: Samples of COVID-19 (acute and convalescent) were obtained from the United States, Italy and Spain. Sources were T cells, B-cell-depleted T cells, or PBMCs; the material itself was cDNA or gDNA.

Some clones are missing from TCRdb's copy, which holds only in-frame ones; the method was immunoSEQ multiplex PCR. The table includes about 480,000 clones, around 87% detected once. The age range of participants was about 18 to 90 years, with residence in around 22 US areas. Cohorts were assigned according to the clinical history that participants reported. CDR3 length equals 14 residues. CDR1 is SGHVS, CDR2 FQNEAQ, per germline. The V and J ends lost 0 bases and 4 bases respectively, with 9 bases between them. Sequenced input: PBMCs or T cells enriched from blood (not recorded which). This sequence originates from a woman in her thirties or forties who had recovered from COVID-19. The V call is TRBV7-8, the J call TRBJ1-2; possible D gene TRBD1, 6 bases. CDR3 region: CASSLATGIYGYTF. As DNA, the CDR3 is TGTGCCAGCAGCTTAGCCACAGGGATCTATGGCTACACCTTC.